These 19 T cell receptor beta chains came from one sample sequenced in a study of response to subunit inactivated influenza vaccine. MiXCR, run by TCRdb on the RT-PCR reads, gives a single entry per CDR3 protein. The profile shows 500,000 to 600,000 distinct CDR3 sequences, 11% to 15% of them singletons. The sequencing used PBMCs from blood, collected 11 to 12 days after vaccination. The receptor set was obtained from a man aged 50-60 years who received an inactivated influenza vaccine.

The chain joins TRBV25-1 to TRBJ2-3; no definite D call. Trimming stripped 3 bases from V and 4 bases from J, with 14 bases between. The germline gives CDR1 MGHDK, CDR2 SYGVNS. The CDR3 length is 15 residues. The CDR3 loop reads CASSDYQRAPDTQYF. The CDR3 region has the DNA TGTGCCAGCAGTGACTATCAACGAGCCCCAGATACGCAGTATTTT.

The V and J genes are TRBV28 and TRBJ2-4; D may be TRBD1 (5 bases). Germline CDR1 reads MDHEN; CDR2 reads SYDVKM. The germline V and J ends were trimmed by 5 bases and 2 bases, with 16 bases remaining between them. The CDR3 contains 16 residues. The CDR3 coding sequence is TGTGCCAGCAGTCTCCCAGGGCGGTCGACCAAAAACATTCAGTACTTC. Its translation: CASSLPGRSTKNIQYF. Together with reference TRBV28 and TRBJ2-4, the CDR3 gives the full variable domain: DVKVTQSSRYLVKRTGEKVFLECVQDMDHENMFWYRQDPGLGLRLIYFSYDVKMKEKGDIPEGYSVSREKKERFSLILESASTNQTSMYLCASSLPGRSTKNIQYFGAGTRLSVL.

The chain recombines TRBV2 with TRBJ2-7; 9 bases are a match to TRBD2. CDR1 is SNHLY, CDR2 FYNNEI, per germline. The CDR3 has 14 residues. V gave up 3 bases and J gave up 3 bases; unmatched junction bases: 3. This CDR3 is CASSEASGDYEQYF. The DNA of the CDR3 is TGTGCCAGCAGTGAGGCTAGCGGGGACTACGAGCAGTACTTC.

This clonotype was counted between two and nine times. J is TRBJ2-5 and V is TRBV28; D ambiguous. Germline V gives CDR1 MDHEN, CDR2 SYDVKM. V lost 4 bases and J 5 bases, leaving 11 bases between the germline ends. CDR3 length equals 13 residues. CDR3: CASSSGVVETQYF. Here the CDR3 DNA reads TGTGCCAGCAGTTCTGGGGTTGTGGAGACCCAGTACTTC.

This clonotype was detected only a few times. The rearrangement uses TRBV2 and TRBJ2-7, with D perhaps matching TRBD2 (6 bases). V was pared by 5 bases and J by 4 bases, with 12 bases between. The CDR3 has 13 residues. The germline V gene has CDR1 SNHLY and CDR2 FYNNEI. CDR3 sequence reads: CASSRIGSYEQYF. The CDR3 bases are TGTGCCAGCAGTCGTATCGGGAGTTACGAGCAGTACTTC. Looking up the rest from reference TRBV2 and TRBJ2-7 gives the full variable domain: EPEVTQTPSHQVTQMGQEVILRCVPISNHLYFYWYRQILGQKVEFLVSFYNNEISEKSEIFDDQFSVERPDGSNFTLKIRSTKLEDSAMYFCASSRIGSYEQYFGPGTRLTVT.

This clonotype occurred many times. The chain couples TRBV4-1 to TRBJ1-1; D is uncertain. V was trimmed by 0 bases and J by 5 bases, leaving 10 bases between them. Germline-derived CDR1 and CDR2 are MGHRA and YSYEKL. The CDR3 sequence is 14 residues long. For the CDR3, the DNA is TGCGCCAGCAGCCAAGATTCCGGACGGACTGAAGCTTTCTTT. Translating it yields CASSQDSGRTEAFF.

This clonotype was observed a few times. The gene calls are TRBV12-3 or TRBV12-4 and TRBJ2-1; 9 nucleotides line up with TRBD2. The junction had 6 bases not matched to a gene; V was cut back by 7 bases and J by 2 bases. CDR3 length equals 15 residues. In DNA, the CDR3 is TGTGCCAGCACCCCCCCTAGCGGGGCCTACAATGAGCAGTTCTTC. It encodes CASTPPSGAYNEQFF.

This clonotype was counted a few times. The chain employs TRBV4-3 and TRBJ2-7, with TRBD2 as a possible D gene (5 bases). The CDR3 length is 15 residues. Germline-derived CDR1 and CDR2 are LGHNA and YSLEER. Trimming left V 0 bases short and J 3 bases short, with 12 bases between. The CDR3 DNA reads TGCGCCAGCAGCCAAGATGAGGGATTCTACTACGAGCAGTACTTC. Protein: CASSQDEGFYYEQYF.

This clonotype came up a few times. The gene calls are TRBV4-2 and TRBJ2-1, with D maybe TRBD2 (6 bases). V was cut by 0 bases and J by 8 bases, with 17 bases left in between. The length of the CDR3 is 16 residues. Germline CDR1 and CDR2: LGHNA and YNFKEQ. CDR3 sequence reads: CASSQDTARAGYEQFF. The CDR3 DNA follows: TGTGCCAGCAGCCAAGATACTGCCAGGGCGGGATATGAGCAGTTCTTC.

In its sample, this clonotype was seen a few times. V usage is TRBV20-1 and J usage is TRBJ2-1; 8 nucleotides agree with TRBD2. V lost 0 bases, J lost 9 bases, and 16 bases stayed unmatched. This CDR3 has 17 amino acids. Germline CDR1 reads DFQATT; CDR2 reads SNEGSKA (reference sequence). The CDR3: CSARDRSSGSFFSEQFF. The CDR3 DNA is TGCAGTGCTAGAGATCGCTCAAGCGGGAGTTTTTTTAGTGAGCAGTTCTTC.

This clonotype has more than one count but fewer than ten. The rearrangement links TRBV5-1 to TRBJ2-1, with 8 bases matching TRBD1. This CDR3 has 15 amino acids. Per germline, CDR1 SGHRS and CDR2 YFSETQ. The V segment lost 4 bases and the J segment 5 bases; nucleotides outside the gene matches: 8. The CDR3 region has the DNA TGCGCCAGCAGCCCAGCAAGGACAGGGAACAATGAGCAGTTCTTC. Translated: CASSPARTGNNEQFF.

This clonotype was observed many times. This sequence joins TRBV29-1 and TRBJ2-2; 10 nucleotides match TRBD1. Trimming at V came to 7 bases and at J to 5 bases, leaving 10 bases not matched to a gene. The CDR3 spans 15 residues. CDR1 and CDR2 (germline): SQVTM, ANQGSEA. The CDR3 sequence: CSARRDRGGTGELFF. The DNA of the CDR3 is TGCAGCGCTCGCCGGGACAGGGGAGGAACCGGGGAGCTGTTTTTT.

This clonotype was detected only a few times. The V call is TRBV6-5, the J call TRBJ2-7, with 9 bases identical to TRBD1. CDR1 and CDR2 from the germline V gene are MNHEY and SVGAGI. The CDR3 loop spans 15 amino acids. The V segment lost 2 bases and the J segment 1 base; nucleotides outside the gene matches: 3. CDR3 sequence: CASSYTGQGSYEQYF. CDR3 nucleotides: TGTGCCAGCAGTTACACGGGACAGGGATCCTACGAGCAGTACTTC.

The rearrangement uses TRBV29-1 and TRBJ2-7, with 8 positions matching TRBD1. V lost 4 bases, J lost 7 bases, and 12 bases stayed unmatched. Germline V gene sequence: CDR1 SQVTM, CDR2 ANQGSEA. The CDR3 runs 14 residues. The CDR3 sequence: CSVGTGTGRREQYF. CDR3 bases: TGCAGCGTTGGTACGGGGACAGGAAGACGTGAGCAGTACTTC.

V is TRBV4-2 and J is TRBJ1-3; D is undetermined. CDR1 and CDR2 (germline): LGHNA, YNFKEQ. CDR3 size: 14 residues. The CDR3 sequence is CVRPKGGDGNTIYF. In DNA, the CDR3 is TGTGTCAGACCGAAGGGTGGAGATGGAAACACCATATATTTT.

This clonotype was counted only a few times. The gene calls are TRBV6-5 and TRBJ2-5; maybe TRBD1 (6 bases). Germline V gene lookup returns CDR1 MNHEY and CDR2 SVGAGI. The CDR3 is made up of 16 amino acids. The ends were cut back, 1 base at V and 2 bases at J, with 14 bases in the middle. Here the CDR3 reads CASSYYPGQHQETQYF. The CDR3, as DNA: TGTGCCAGCAGTTACTATCCGGGACAACATCAAGAGACCCAGTACTTC.

This clonotype has a handful of counts. This chain uses TRBV7-2 with TRBJ2-7; D is unresolved. There are 16 residues in the CDR3. Trimming shortened V by 1 base and J by 3 bases, and 16 bases separated the two germline ends. Germline V gives CDR1 SGHTA, CDR2 FQGNSA. Here the CDR3 reads CASSLEIRAANYEQYF. The CDR3 region has the DNA TGTGCCAGCAGCTTAGAAATCCGGGCCGCTAACTACGAGCAGTACTTC.

This rearrangement joins TRBV2 to TRBJ1-4, with 9 bases matching TRBD1. This CDR3 is built from 15 residues. J gave up 6 bases and V 1 base, and 3 bases lay outside the gene matches. Germline values: CDR1 SNHLY, CDR2 FYNNEI. The CDR3 DNA reads TGTGCCAGCAGTGAAGGGGGACAGGGTTATGAAAAACTGTTTTTT. Translating it yields CASSEGGQGYEKLFF.

The V gene is TRBV7-2, the J gene TRBJ2-7; the D gene is possibly TRBD1 (6 bases). Germline V gene sequence: CDR1 SGHTA, CDR2 FQGNSA. This CDR3 has 14 amino acids. Trimming cost V 5 bases and J 2 bases, with 13 bases left between them. CDR3 residues: CASSQPDRPYEQYF. The CDR3 bases are TGTGCCAGCAGCCAACCGGACAGACCCTACGAGCAGTACTTC.